What follows are 14 T cell receptor beta chains derived from one specimen sequenced in a study of OX40 agonist ivuxolimab in advanced cancers. The repertoire was sequenced with immunoSEQ multiplex PCR; TCRdb's copy has only in-frame clones and lacks some. The repertoire consists of approximately 84,000 clones, with 80% to 90% occurring once and the leading ten covering less than 0.2%. Material: CD4+ or CD8+ T cells sorted from blood, obtained in a trial of the OX40 agonist ivuxolimab. The receptors were gathered from an adult with an advanced solid tumor such as melanoma, head and neck, liver or kidney cancer.

CDR3 bases: TGTGCCAGCAGCCAAGAGTTAGCGGGAGGGCGCAACGAGCAGTACTTC. Residues: CASSQELAGGRNEQYF. This chain joins TRBV4-2 and TRBJ2-7; TRBD2 matches 11 bases. CDR3 length: 16 amino acids. V shed 0 bases, J shed 5 bases, and the junction held 6 bases outside the gene matches. Germline V gene sequence: CDR1 LGHNA, CDR2 YNFKEQ.

J is TRBJ1-5 and V is TRBV6-1; maybe TRBD1 (6 bases). This CDR3 contains 18 residues. V gave up 0 bases and J gave up 5 bases, with 20 bases separating them. Germline CDR1 and CDR2: MNHNS and SASEGT. The CDR3, as DNA: TGTGCCAGCAGTGAAGCGCTTAGTGGGGGGCGCGGGGATCAGCCCCAGCATTTT. Amino acid sequence: CASSEALSGGRGDQPQHF.

This chain links TRBV28 with TRBJ1-1, with unresolved D. The length of the CDR3 is 12 residues. Germline V CDR1 and CDR2: MDHEN, SYDVKM. V lost 2 bases and J lost 8, with 9 bases in between. The CDR3 DNA reads TGTGCCAGCAGTTTACCCCCCAGCGAAGCTTTCTTT. Protein product: CASSLPPSEAFF.

V gene TRBV14 combines with J gene TRBJ1-3, with a tentative D call TRBD1 (6 bases). The V gene lost 1 base and the J gene lost 3 bases, with 16 bases spanning the gap. The CDR3 spans 17 residues. Germline CDR1 reads SGHDN; CDR2 reads FVKESK. CDR3 sequence (DNA): TGTGCCAGCAGCCAAGGCAGGGGTGCCCTCGGTGGAAACACCATATATTTT. Its translation: CASSQGRGALGGNTIYF.

Turning to this clone: An end of the junction differs from the germline gene, which may be a read error. This chain joins TRBV30 and TRBJ1-3; 10 positions match TRBD1. Germline lookup yields CDR1 GTSNPN and CDR2 SVGIG (reference sequence). This CDR3 is built from 14 residues. This chain's CDR3 is CGGQGTLVGNTIYF. For the CDR3, the DNA is TGCGGGGGACAGGGGACGTTAGTGGGAAACACCATATATTTT.

The chain is built from TRBV11-1 and TRBJ2-1; weak D call: TRBD1 (5 bases). This CDR3 region has 14 residues. Trimming took 0 bases from V and 5 from J, leaving 8 bases between them. CDR1 and CDR2 (germline): SGHAT, FQDESV (reference sequence). CDR3 protein: CASSLAGVDNEQFF. In nucleotides, the CDR3 is TGTGCCAGCAGCTTAGCAGGGGTTGACAATGAGCAGTTCTTC.

The V gene is TRBV10-1, the J gene TRBJ2-3, with unresolved D. Trimming left V 5 bases short and J 3 bases short, with 9 bases between. This CDR3 has 13 amino acids. The germline CDR1 and CDR2 sequences are WNHNN and SYGVQD (reference sequence). The CDR3 nucleotides read TGCGCCAGCAGTCGGGTCGGAACAGATACGCAGTATTTT. Its protein product is CASSRVGTDTQYF.

V usage is TRBV30 and J usage is TRBJ2-7, with TRBD2 as a possible D gene (6 bases). The V end lost 8 bases, the J end lost 5 bases, and 19 bases lay between the germline ends. Germline loops: CDR1 GTSNPN, CDR2 SVGIG (reference sequence). The CDR3 has 13 residues. The CDR3 protein is CARGTASTHEQYF. Here the CDR3 DNA reads TGTGCCCGGGGGACCGCTTCTACCCACGAGCAGTACTTC.

This clone appeared a single time. CDR3 in amino acids: CASSENYNEQFF. Written as DNA, the CDR3 is TGTGCCAGCAGTGAAAACTACAATGAGCAGTTCTTC. The chain is built from TRBV28 and TRBJ2-1; D gene unclear. Germline values: CDR1 MDHEN, CDR2 SYDVKM. The CDR3 totals 12 residues. V lost 5 bases to trimming and J lost 3 bases, with 5 bases between them.

The CDR3, as DNA: TGTGCCAGCTCCCCCGGGACAGGGCATAATTCACCCCTCCACTTT. Translated: CASSPGTGHNSPLHF. The chain employs TRBV18 and TRBJ1-6, with 9 bases that match TRBD1. The germline CDR1 and CDR2 sequences are KGHSH and LQKENI. The CDR3 has 15 amino acids. With V trimmed by 6 bases and J by 5 bases, 5 bases remained unmatched.

V is TRBV6-1 and J is TRBJ2-1; D possibly corresponds to TRBD1 (5 bases). Germline lookup yields CDR1 MNHNS and CDR2 SASEGT. V was pared by 9 bases and J by 2 bases, with 14 bases between. The CDR3 is made up of 14 amino acids. The CDR3 bases are TGTGCCAGTCAGTGGGGCTCGGCCTACAATGAGCAGTTCTTC. This encodes CASQWGSAYNEQFF.

The chain couples TRBV5-6 to TRBJ2-3; perhaps TRBD1 as D (5 bases). CDR1 is SGHDT and CDR2 is YYEEEE in the germline V gene. CDR3 length: 15 residues. Trimming stripped 2 bases from V and 0 bases from J, with 10 bases between. The CDR3 region is CASSFNDRSTDTQYF. The CDR3, as DNA: TGTGCCAGCAGCTTTAATGACAGAAGCACAGATACGCAGTATTTT.

The chain links TRBV29-1 to TRBJ1-4; maybe TRBD1 (5 bases). CDR3 length equals 16 residues. The germline V gene encodes CDR1 SQVTM and CDR2 ANQGSEA. V shed 0 bases and J shed 8 bases, with 19 bases lying between them. The CDR3: CSVEDQRTGRGEKLFF. CDR3 nucleotides: TGCAGCGTTGAAGATCAGCGGACGGGGCGAGGGGAAAAACTGTTTTTT.

The chain has TRBV2 and TRBJ1-1; the D gene is possibly TRBD1 (6 bases). This CDR3 is built from 14 residues. CDR1 and CDR2 (germline): SNHLY, FYNNEI. V lost 7 bases and J 5 bases, leaving 17 bases between the germline ends. CDR3 DNA sequence: TGTGCCAGCACCCTGGCGGGGGCAGGGACTGAAGCTTTCTTT. It is translated as CASTLAGAGTEAFF.